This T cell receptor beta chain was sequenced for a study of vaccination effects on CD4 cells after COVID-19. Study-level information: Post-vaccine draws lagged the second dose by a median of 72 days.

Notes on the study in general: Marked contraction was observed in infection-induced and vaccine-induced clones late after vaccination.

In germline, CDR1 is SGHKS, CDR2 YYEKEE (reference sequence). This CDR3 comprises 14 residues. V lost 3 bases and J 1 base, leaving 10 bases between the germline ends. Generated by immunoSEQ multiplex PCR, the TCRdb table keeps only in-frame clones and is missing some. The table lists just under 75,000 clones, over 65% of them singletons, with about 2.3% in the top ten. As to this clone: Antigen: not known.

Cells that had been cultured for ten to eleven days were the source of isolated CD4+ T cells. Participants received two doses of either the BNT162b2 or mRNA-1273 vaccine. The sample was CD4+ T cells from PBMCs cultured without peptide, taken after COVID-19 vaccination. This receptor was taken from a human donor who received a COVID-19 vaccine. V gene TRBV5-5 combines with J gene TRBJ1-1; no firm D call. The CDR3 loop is CASSSQMRNTEAFF. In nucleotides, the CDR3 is TGTGCCAGCAGCTCCCAAATGAGGAACACTGAAGCTTTCTTT.